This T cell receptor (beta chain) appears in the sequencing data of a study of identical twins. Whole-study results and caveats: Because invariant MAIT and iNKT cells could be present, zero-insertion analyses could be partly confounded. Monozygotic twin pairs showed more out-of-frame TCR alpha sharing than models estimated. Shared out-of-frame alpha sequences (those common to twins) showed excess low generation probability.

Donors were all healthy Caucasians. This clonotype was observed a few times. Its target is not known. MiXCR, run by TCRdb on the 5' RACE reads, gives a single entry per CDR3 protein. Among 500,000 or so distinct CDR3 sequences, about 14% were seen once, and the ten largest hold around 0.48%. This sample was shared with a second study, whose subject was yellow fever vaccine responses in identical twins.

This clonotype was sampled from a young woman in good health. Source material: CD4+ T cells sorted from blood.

The CDR3 reads CAISEGTNTGELFF. CDR3 nucleotides: TGTGCCATCAGTGAAGGGACGAACACCGGGGAGCTGTTTTTT. The rearrangement links TRBV10-3 to TRBJ2-2; D gene uncertain. V lost 3 bases to trimming and J lost 0 bases, with 5 bases between them. The CDR3 contains 14 residues. From germline, CDR1 is ENHRY and CDR2 SYGVKD.